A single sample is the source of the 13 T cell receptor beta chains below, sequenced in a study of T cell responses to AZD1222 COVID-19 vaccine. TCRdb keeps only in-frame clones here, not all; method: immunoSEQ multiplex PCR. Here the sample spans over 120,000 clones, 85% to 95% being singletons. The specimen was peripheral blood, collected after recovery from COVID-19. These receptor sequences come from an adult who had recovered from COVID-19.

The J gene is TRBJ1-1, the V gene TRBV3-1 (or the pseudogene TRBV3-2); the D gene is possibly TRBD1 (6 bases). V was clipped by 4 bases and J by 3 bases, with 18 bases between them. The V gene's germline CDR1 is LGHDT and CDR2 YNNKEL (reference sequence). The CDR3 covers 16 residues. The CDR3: CASSPTVNRVYTEAFF. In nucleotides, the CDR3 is TGTGCCAGCAGCCCCACAGTTAACAGGGTTTACACTGAAGCTTTCTTT.

CDR3 sequence reads: CASSMSTALDEQYF. CDR3 in DNA: TGTGCCAGTAGTATGTCGACAGCCCTAGACGAGCAGTACTTC. The chain couples TRBV19 to TRBJ2-7; perhaps TRBD1 as D (5 bases). This CDR3 contains 14 residues. CDR1 is LNHDA, CDR2 SQIVND, per germline (reference sequence). Trimming cost V 3 bases and J 5 bases, with 14 bases left between them.

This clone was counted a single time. In DNA, the CDR3 is TGCGCCAGCAGCCAAGACTCCACGGTCTCCTACAATGAGCAGTTCTTC. The encoded protein is CASSQDSTVSYNEQFF. The V call is TRBV4-1, the J call TRBJ2-1; no clear D gene. Trimming cost V 0 bases and J 0 bases, with 9 bases left between them. This CDR3 has 16 amino acids. Germline V gene sequence: CDR1 MGHRA, CDR2 YSYEKL.

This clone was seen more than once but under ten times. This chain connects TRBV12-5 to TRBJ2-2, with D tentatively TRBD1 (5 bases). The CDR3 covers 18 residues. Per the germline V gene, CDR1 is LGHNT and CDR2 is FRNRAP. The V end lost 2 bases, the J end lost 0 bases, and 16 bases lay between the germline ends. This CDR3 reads CASGLYPGSISNTGELFF. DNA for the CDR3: TGTGCTAGTGGTTTGTATCCAGGGTCAATTTCGAACACCGGGGAGCTGTTTTTT.

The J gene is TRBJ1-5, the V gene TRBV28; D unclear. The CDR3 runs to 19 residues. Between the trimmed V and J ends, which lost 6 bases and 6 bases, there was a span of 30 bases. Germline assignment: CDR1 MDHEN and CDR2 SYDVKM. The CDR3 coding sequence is TGTGCCAGCAGCCCTGCTTTTGTCGCGGCTTCCAGAGGTGCTCAGCCCCAGCATTTT. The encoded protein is CASSPAFVAASRGAQPQHF.

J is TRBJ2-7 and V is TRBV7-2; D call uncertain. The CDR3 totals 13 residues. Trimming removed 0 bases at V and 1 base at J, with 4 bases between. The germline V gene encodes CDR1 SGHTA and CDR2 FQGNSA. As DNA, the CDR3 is TGTGCCAGCAGCTTAGCATTTTCCTACGAGCAGTACTTC. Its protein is CASSLAFSYEQYF. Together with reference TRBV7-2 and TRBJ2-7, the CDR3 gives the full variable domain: GAGVSQSPSNKVTEKGKDVELRCDPISGHTALYWYRQSLGQGLEFLIYFQGNSAPDKSGLPSDRFSAERTGGSVSTLTIQRTQQEDSAVYLCASSLAFSYEQYFGPGTRLTVT.

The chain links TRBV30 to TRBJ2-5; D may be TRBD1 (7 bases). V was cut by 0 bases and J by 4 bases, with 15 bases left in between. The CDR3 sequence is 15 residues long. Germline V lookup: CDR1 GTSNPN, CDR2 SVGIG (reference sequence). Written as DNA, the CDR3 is TGTGCCTGGAGTGTAACCAGGGGGGAACGAGAGACCCAGTACTTC. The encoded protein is CAWSVTRGERETQYF.

CDR3 bases: TGTGCCACCAGCAGAGATGGCAGGGCGAACGAGCAGTACTTC. This gives the protein CATSRDGRANEQYF. The chain employs TRBV15 and TRBJ2-7, with D possibly being TRBD1 (5 bases). Germline V CDR1 and CDR2: LNHNV, YYDKDF (reference sequence). The germline V and J ends were trimmed by 0 bases and 5 bases, with 11 bases remaining between them. There are 14 residues in the CDR3.

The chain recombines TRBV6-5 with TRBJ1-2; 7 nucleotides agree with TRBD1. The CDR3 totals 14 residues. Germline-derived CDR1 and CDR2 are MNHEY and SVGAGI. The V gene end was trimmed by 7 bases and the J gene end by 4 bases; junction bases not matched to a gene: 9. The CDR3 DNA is TGTGCCAGCATCTGGGGACAGCTTGCCTATGGCTACACCTTC. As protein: CASIWGQLAYGYTF.

The CDR3 is CASSLWASGTQQETQYF. The CDR3 nucleotides are TGTGCCAGCAGCTTGTGGGCTAGCGGGACCCAACAAGAGACCCAGTACTTC. V and J are TRBV5-8 and TRBJ2-5, with 9 bases identical to TRBD2. Germline V gene data show CDR1 as SGHTS and CDR2 as YDEGEE. This CDR3 has 17 amino acids. V lost 1 base, J lost 2 bases, and 9 bases stayed unmatched.

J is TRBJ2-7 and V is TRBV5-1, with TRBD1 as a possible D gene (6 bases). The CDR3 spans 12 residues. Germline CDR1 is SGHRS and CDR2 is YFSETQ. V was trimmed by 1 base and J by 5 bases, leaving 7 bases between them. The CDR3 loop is CASSLYRDEQYF. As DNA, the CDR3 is TGCGCCAGCAGCTTGTACAGGGACGAGCAGTACTTC.

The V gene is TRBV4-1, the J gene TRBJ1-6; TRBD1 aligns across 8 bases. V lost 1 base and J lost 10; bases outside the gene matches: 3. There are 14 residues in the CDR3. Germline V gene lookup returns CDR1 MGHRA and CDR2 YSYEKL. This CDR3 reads CASSQVGQGSPLHF. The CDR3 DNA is TGCGCCAGCAGCCAAGTCGGACAGGGCTCACCCCTCCACTTT.

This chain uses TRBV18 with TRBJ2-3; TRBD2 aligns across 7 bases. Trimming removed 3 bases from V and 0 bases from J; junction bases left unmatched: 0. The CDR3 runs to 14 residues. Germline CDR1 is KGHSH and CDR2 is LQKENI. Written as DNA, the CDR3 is TGTGCCAGCTCACCTAGCGGGAGCACAGATACGCAGTATTTT. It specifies CASSPSGSTDTQYF.